This passage covers 26 T cell receptor beta chains from one sample sequenced in a study of metastatic and nonmetastatic thyroid tumors. Every patient was untreated before thyroid surgery. TCRdb reprocessed the PCR reads using MiXCR. The sample records under 35,000 clones, roughly 25% being singletons. The material sequenced was blood. These receptors all come from a female donor with papillary thyroid cancer or a benign thyroid nodule (not recorded which). Some clones in this sample may be carry-over from other donors' samples.

This clone has ten or more counts. Here the CDR3 reads CASSQSRGRKSGYEQYF. Written as DNA, the CDR3 is TGTGCCAGCAGCCAATCACGGGGGCGAAAATCTGGCTACGAGCAGTACTTC. The chain has TRBV3-1 and TRBJ2-7, with D perhaps assigned TRBD1 or TRBD2 (6 bases each). The ends were cut back, 2 bases at V and 3 bases at J, with 20 bases in the middle. Per the germline V gene, CDR1 is LGHDT and CDR2 is YNNKEL (reference sequence). The CDR3 is 17 residues long.

Within the sample, this clone is medium-sized. The chain carries TRBV27 and TRBJ1-2, with 8 bases identical to TRBD1. CDR3 size: 16 residues. In germline, CDR1 is MNHEY, CDR2 SMNVEV (reference sequence). J gave up 4 bases and V 0 bases, and 7 bases lay outside the gene matches. CDR3 sequence reads: CASSLSGQGRIYGYTF. CDR3 nucleotide sequence: TGTGCCAGCAGTTTATCAGGACAGGGACGGATCTATGGCTACACCTTC.

This clone is deemed medium-sized (0.01 to 0.1%). The rearrangement links TRBV27 to TRBJ2-7; D is possibly TRBD2 (7 bases). The CDR3 covers 14 residues. Germline V gives CDR1 MNHEY, CDR2 SMNVEV (reference sequence). Trimming stripped 11 bases from V and 6 bases from J, with 23 bases between. CDR3 sequence reads: CASRGGRASTEQYF. For the CDR3, the DNA is TGTGCCTCGAGGGGGGGGAGGGCCTCGACCGAGCAGTACTTC.

This clone was seen more than once but under ten times. This chain links TRBV6-1 with TRBJ2-7; no reliable D call. V was pared by 2 bases and J by 4 bases, with 6 bases between. CDR1 MNHNS and CDR2 SASEGT come from the germline V gene. The CDR3 extends over 12 amino acids. The CDR3 region is CASSEMGYEQYF. The CDR3 DNA follows: TGTGCCAGCAGTGAAATGGGGTACGAGCAGTACTTC.

The V and J genes are TRBV6-1 and TRBJ2-5, with D perhaps TRBD2 (5 bases). Germline assignment: CDR1 MNHNS and CDR2 SASEGT. The CDR3 covers 12 residues. V was cut by 6 bases and J by 7 bases, with 12 bases left in between. CDR3 loop: CASSAQRGTQYF. The DNA of the CDR3 is TGTGCCAGCAGCGCTCAACGGGGGACCCAGTACTTC.

The chain employs TRBV9 and TRBJ1-2; D is undetermined. Germline-derived CDR1 and CDR2 are SGDLS and YYNGEE. With 0 bases removed from V and 0 bases from J, the gap between germline ends came to 9 bases. The CDR3 has 15 residues. CDR3 bases: TGTGCCAGCAGCGTAGGAGTACATACTAACTATGGCTACACCTTC. Amino acid sequence: CASSVGVHTNYGYTF.

This clone appeared many times. The J gene is TRBJ1-1, the V gene TRBV6-1; D remains ambiguous. V was cut by 5 bases and J by 1 base, with 8 bases left in between. CDR1 and CDR2 from the germline V gene are MNHNS and SASEGT. CDR3 size: 13 residues. The CDR3 DNA reads TGTGCCAGCAGTCACCGACAGAACACTGAAGCTTTCTTT. Amino acids: CASSHRQNTEAFF.

This clone was counted many times. The J gene is TRBJ2-1, the V gene TRBV13, with 7 bases identical to TRBD2. The CDR3 has 18 residues. Per germline, CDR1 PRHDT and CDR2 FYEKMQ (reference sequence). V dropped 3 bases and J dropped 6; count of bases not matched to a gene: 17. The CDR3 sequence is CASSLLGGRRRRSNEQFF. For the CDR3, the DNA is TGTGCCAGCAGCTTGCTGGGCGGGAGAAGGAGGAGGAGCAATGAGCAGTTCTTC. The entire variable domain, with the rest obtained from reference TRBV13 and TRBJ2-1, is as follows: AAGVIQSPRHLIKEKRETATLKCYPIPRHDTVYWYQQGPGQDPQFLISFYEKMQSDKGSIPDRFSAQQFSDYHSELNMSSLELGDSALYFCASSLLGGRRRRSNEQFFGPGTRLTVL.

This clone was picked up many times. V and J are TRBV27 and TRBJ2-3, with 7 bases matching TRBD2. CDR1 MNHEY and CDR2 SMNVEV come from the germline V gene (reference sequence). The CDR3 has 16 amino acids. The V and J ends lost 2 bases and 8 bases, in that order; junction bases with no gene match: 13. The CDR3 DNA sequence: TGTGCCAGCAGTTTAATCGGGGGGTACCGGGGAGGTACGCAGTATTTT. Translated: CASSLIGGYRGGTQYF.

This clone is labeled medium-sized. V gene TRBV6-2 or TRBV6-3 combines with J gene TRBJ2-1, with a tentative D call TRBD2 (5 bases). The CDR3 runs to 14 residues. V dropped 4 bases and J dropped 7 bases, with 14 bases sitting between them. Germline V CDR1 and CDR2: MNHEY, SVGEGT. The CDR3 protein is CASSSRAQRNEQFF. The CDR3 nucleotides are TGTGCCAGCAGTTCCCGGGCCCAGCGGAATGAGCAGTTCTTC.

This clone occurred many times. The sample holds other DNA sequences that translate to the same CDR3. The chain employs TRBV13 and TRBJ2-2; D perhaps matches TRBD2 (6 bases). This CDR3 region has 16 residues. Trimming removed 4 bases from V and 8 bases from J, with 20 bases in between. In germline, CDR1 is PRHDT, CDR2 FYEKMQ (reference sequence). The CDR3 sequence: CASSSTRLSRGGELFF. In DNA, the CDR3 is TGTGCCAGCAGCTCGACTAGGCTGAGTAGAGGAGGGGAGCTGTTTTTT.

This clone was counted only a few times. This sequence joins TRBV19 and TRBJ2-7; a weak D match, TRBD1 (6 bases). The V end was cut by 7 bases, the J end by 6 bases, with 13 bases between. This CDR3 comprises 12 residues. CDR1 LNHDA and CDR2 SQIVND come from the germline V gene (reference sequence). In nucleotides, the CDR3 is TGTGCCAGTATGGGGGACAACTGCGAGCAGTACTTC. Its translation: CASMGDNCEQYF.

The gene calls are TRBV6-5 and TRBJ2-2; D remains ambiguous. This CDR3 has 13 residues. Between the trimmed V and J ends, which lost 4 bases and 10 bases, there was a span of 13 bases. In germline, CDR1 is MNHEY, CDR2 SVGAGI. CDR3 residues: CASSFSTVLELFF. The CDR3 DNA sequence: TGTGCCAGCAGTTTTTCAACCGTGTTGGAGCTGTTTTTT.

A remark on this clone: This same CDR3 is encoded by further DNA sequences in the sample. The rearrangement uses TRBV28 and TRBJ2-1; TRBD1 aligns across 8 bases. CDR3 size: 13 residues. Per the germline V gene, CDR1 is MDHEN and CDR2 is SYDVKM. Trimming removed 11 bases from V and 3 bases from J; junction bases left unmatched: 6. CDR3 sequence (DNA): TGTGCCCACCAGGGGGCAGGCTACAATGAGCAGTTCTTC. Its translation is CAHQGAGYNEQFF.

At least ten counts were recorded for this clone. The J gene is TRBJ1-1, the V gene TRBV5-6; 8 positions agree with TRBD1. V shed 4 bases and J 5 bases; nucleotides not matched to a gene: 10. Germline loops: CDR1 SGHDT, CDR2 YYEEEE. The CDR3 has 15 amino acids. CDR3 nucleotides: TGTGCCAGCAGCCCGGTGGGACAGGTGGCTACTGAAGCTTTCTTT. This sequence encodes CASSPVGQVATEAFF.

Ten or more counts support this clone. This chain links TRBV4-1 with TRBJ2-7, with no clear D. Germline CDR1 and CDR2: MGHRA and YSYEKL. Trimming removed 3 bases at V and 6 bases at J, with 9 bases between. The CDR3 covers 12 residues. CDR3 nucleotides: TGCGCCAGCAGCCAGATAAGTGGCGAGCAGTACTTC. Translating gives CASSQISGEQYF.

Comment on this clone: Relative to the germline gene, one junction end is altered; a read error may explain this. The V and J genes are TRBV6-1 and TRBJ2-2; a weak D match, TRBD2 (6 bases). The CDR3 sequence is 14 residues long. Germline values: CDR1 MNHNS, CDR2 SASEGT. Written as DNA, the CDR3 is TGTACCAGCAGTGGTGGGGGGTCACCGGTGGAGCTGTTTTTT. It yields the protein CTSSGGGSPVELFF.

To note about this clone: The junction shows a germline mismatch at one end, possibly a read error. V and J are TRBV6-1 and TRBJ1-1; D uncertain. Germline V gene sequence: CDR1 MNHNS, CDR2 SASEGT. This CDR3 contains 15 residues. The CDR3 loop reads CASNPPPLGNTESFF. In DNA form, the CDR3 reads TGTGCCAGCAATCCCCCCCCCCTGGGTAACACTGAATCTTTCTTT.

By frequency in the sample, this clone is medium-sized. The chain combines TRBV28 with TRBJ1-2, with 7 bases aligning to TRBD1. CDR1 and CDR2 from the germline V gene are MDHEN and SYDVKM. This CDR3 is built from 16 residues. Germline trimming cut 2 bases from V and 4 bases from J; bases unmatched to any gene: 10. For the CDR3, the DNA is TGTGCCAGCAGTTTAGGGGGACAGTCGGGCACCTATGGCTACACCTTC. Amino acids: CASSLGGQSGTYGYTF.

A few counts support this clone. The chain links TRBV12-3 or TRBV12-4 to TRBJ2-2; 10 nucleotides agree with TRBD2. CDR3 length: 17 amino acids. V dropped 6 bases and J dropped 5; count of bases not matched to a gene: 12. CDR3 residues: CASSRPLAGVVTGELFF. Here the CDR3 DNA reads TGTGCCAGCAGCCGACCCCTAGCGGGAGTAGTTACCGGGGAGCTGTTTTTT.

About this clone itself: One junction end does not reproduce the germline sequence, and a read error may be involved. The V gene is TRBV28, the J gene TRBJ1-5; D gene uncertain. The CDR3 has 18 amino acids. Germline values: CDR1 MDHEN, CDR2 SYDVKM. CDR3 nucleotide sequence: TGTGCCATCAGTTTCATAGCCGCCGGAGGCTATAGCAATCAGCCCCAGCATTTT. Its protein is CAISFIAAGGYSNQPQHF.

This chain joins TRBV6-2 or TRBV6-3 and TRBJ2-7, with 10 bases identical to TRBD2. Trimming cost V 0 bases and J 7 bases; bases outside gene matches: 6. CDR1 is MNHEY, CDR2 SVGEGT, per germline. The CDR3 spans 15 residues. CDR3 in amino acids: CASSYSAGGPREQYF. The DNA of the CDR3 is TGTGCCAGCAGTTACTCAGCGGGAGGGCCGAGGGAGCAGTACTTC.

The sample holds many counts of this clone. The chain uses TRBV9 and TRBJ2-7; 7 bases map to TRBD1. V was pared by 4 bases and J by 7 bases, with 14 bases of the junction left unmatched. In germline, CDR1 is SGDLS, CDR2 YYNGEE. The CDR3 consists of 15 residues. CDR3 DNA sequence: TGTGCCAGCAGCCCCCACACGACAGGGACGGAAGAGCAGTACTTC. It specifies CASSPHTTGTEEQYF.

This clone came up many times. This sequence joins TRBV7-9 and TRBJ1-4; TRBD1 agrees at 7 bases. Trimming took 6 bases from V and 5 from J; bases not matched to a gene: 9. This CDR3 is built from 15 residues. The germline gives CDR1 SEHNR, CDR2 FQNEAQ (reference sequence). The CDR3 nucleotides read TGTGCCAGCAGTTCCCGACAGGGTTTGAATGAAAAACTGTTTTTT. Its translation is CASSSRQGLNEKLFF.

This clone was seen at least ten times. The CDR3 loop reads CSAQPLAETYNEQFF. In nucleotides, the CDR3 is TGCAGTGCTCAACCATTAGCGGAGACCTACAATGAGCAGTTCTTC. V usage is TRBV20-1 and J usage is TRBJ2-1, with D perhaps matching TRBD2 (6 bases). The germline V gene has CDR1 DFQATT and CDR2 SNEGSKA (reference sequence). The CDR3 is 15 amino acids. V lost 5 bases and J 2 bases, leaving 16 bases between the germline ends.

The V gene is TRBV11-1, the J gene TRBJ2-7; TRBD1 agrees at 7 bases. The CDR3 totals 14 residues. V lost 5 bases and J lost 2; bases outside the gene matches: 6. The germline V gene encodes CDR1 SGHAT and CDR2 FQDESV (reference sequence). CDR3 sequence reads: CASSVRQGTYEQYF. The CDR3 nucleotides read TGTGCCAGCAGCGTTCGACAGGGAACCTACGAGCAGTACTTC.